This is a list of T cell receptor beta chains from one sample in a study of cytomegalovirus exposure and HLA in healthy donors. The repertoire was sequenced with immunoSEQ multiplex PCR; TCRdb's copy has only in-frame clones and lacks some. The sample lists about 75,000 clones; 85% were seen once. The sequenced material came from PBMCs. These receptors originate from a man aged 25-40 years in good health and CMV-seronegative. CDR3s include the opening cysteine and the closing phenylalanine or tryptophan. The D gene is left open where the match is weak. Clone size, where shown, is once, few, many, or a class for clones that have expanded.

v_call: TRBV4-1; clone_size: once; d_call: -; j_call: TRBJ1-2; cdr3_nt: TGCGCCAGCAGCCAACCCAGGGAGGGTTTTGCCCGCTACACCTTC; cdr3_aa: CASSQPREGFARYTF
v_call: TRBV7-6; clone_size: -; d_call: TRBD2; j_call: TRBJ2-7; cdr3_nt: TGTGCCAGCAGCTTATCCGTGACTAGCGCCTCCTACGAGCAGTACTTC; cdr3_aa: CASSLSVTSASYEQYF
v_call: TRBV5-5; clone_size: -; d_call: -; j_call: TRBJ1-1; cdr3_nt: TGTGCCAGCAGCTTAGTGCAGGGTAGCCGGACCACTGAAGCTTTCTTT; cdr3_aa: CASSLVQGSRTTEAFF
v_call: TRBV7-8; clone_size: -; d_call: -; j_call: TRBJ1-2; cdr3_nt: TGTGCCAGCAGCTCCGGAAGAATTCGAGCGGAGACCTATGGCTACACCTTC; cdr3_aa: CASSSGRIRAETYGYTF
v_call: TRBV5-1; clone_size: -; d_call: TRBD1; j_call: TRBJ1-1; cdr3_nt: TGCGCCAGCAGCGAACCAGGGGGCCTCACTGAAGCTTTCTTT; cdr3_aa: CASSEPGGLTEAFF
v_call: TRBV21-1; clone_size: -; d_call: -; j_call: TRBJ2-2; cdr3_nt: TGTGCCAGCAGCAAAGAACAGGGGCAGGACACCGGGGAGCTGTTTTTT; cdr3_aa: CASSKEQGQDTGELFF
v_call: TRBV25-1; clone_size: -; d_call: -; j_call: TRBJ2-1; cdr3_nt: TGTGCCAGCTCCCCGTGGGCGGGCGCTGAGCAGTTCTTC; cdr3_aa: CASSPWAGAEQFF
v_call: TRBV7-8; clone_size: -; d_call: -; j_call: TRBJ2-5; cdr3_nt: TGTGCCAGCAGCTTACCCCGGGGGAACCAAGAGACCCAGTACTTC; cdr3_aa: CASSLPRGNQETQYF
v_call: TRBV6-5; clone_size: few; d_call: TRBD2; j_call: TRBJ2-5; cdr3_nt: TGTGCCAGCAGTTACGGAAGCGGGAAGGGGGAGACCCAGTACTTC; cdr3_aa: CASSYGSGKGETQYF
v_call: TRBV18; clone_size: -; d_call: -; j_call: TRBJ2-5; cdr3_nt: TGTGCCAGCTCACCCTCTTTAGAGGAGACCCAGTACTTC; cdr3_aa: CASSPSLEETQYF
v_call: TRBV7-8; clone_size: -; d_call: TRBD2; j_call: TRBJ2-5; cdr3_nt: TGTGCCAGCAGCCCGGGACTAGCGGGAGTGAGACAAGAGACCCAGTACTTC; cdr3_aa: CASSPGLAGVRQETQYF
v_call: TRBV7-3; clone_size: -; d_call: -; j_call: TRBJ1-2; cdr3_nt: TGTGCCAGCAGCACAACAGGGAGAAGCTATGGCTACACCTTC; cdr3_aa: CASSTTGRSYGYTF
v_call: TRBV30; clone_size: -; d_call: TRBD1; j_call: TRBJ1-2; cdr3_nt: TGTGCCTGGAGGTGGACAGGCCCTAACTATGGCTACACCTTC; cdr3_aa: CAWRWTGPNYGYTF
v_call: TRBV6-4; clone_size: few; d_call: -; j_call: TRBJ2-6; cdr3_nt: TGTGCCAGCAGTGACGGAGTGGGGGCCAACGTCCTGACTTTC; cdr3_aa: CASSDGVGANVLTF
v_call: TRBV6-1; clone_size: once; d_call: TRBD1; j_call: TRBJ2-7; cdr3_nt: TGTGCCAGCAGACAGACAGGGGTCTCCGAGCAGTACTTC; cdr3_aa: CASRQTGVSEQYF
v_call: TRBV4-3; clone_size: -; d_call: TRBD1; j_call: TRBJ2-7; cdr3_nt: TGCGCCAGCAGCCAAGATCGAGTGACAGGGGGGGCCTACGAGCAGTACTTC; cdr3_aa: CASSQDRVTGGAYEQYF
v_call: TRBV7-2; clone_size: -; d_call: -; j_call: TRBJ2-1; cdr3_nt: TGTGCCAGCAGCCTTCGACTTTACAATGAGCAGTTCTTC; cdr3_aa: CASSLRLYNEQFF
v_call: TRBV5-1; clone_size: -; d_call: -; j_call: TRBJ1-4; cdr3_nt: TGCGCCAGCAGCGGTGACTCAACTAATGAAAAACTGTTTTTT; cdr3_aa: CASSGDSTNEKLFF
v_call: TRBV7-9; clone_size: -; d_call: -; j_call: TRBJ2-2; cdr3_nt: TGTGCCAGCACTCGACACCCCGGGGAGCTGTTTTTT; cdr3_aa: CASTRHPGELFF
v_call: TRBV27; clone_size: -; d_call: TRBD2; j_call: TRBJ2-3; cdr3_nt: TGTGCCAGCAGTCCGTCGGGACTAGCGGACACAGATACGCAGTATTTT; cdr3_aa: CASSPSGLADTDTQYF
v_call: TRBV6-5; clone_size: -; d_call: -; j_call: TRBJ1-2; cdr3_nt: TGTGCCAGCCAAAGGGAACAGGGCCTGGGTGGCTACACCTTC; cdr3_aa: CASQREQGLGGYTF
v_call: TRBV4-3; clone_size: -; d_call: TRBD2; j_call: TRBJ2-1; cdr3_nt: TGCGCCAGCAGCCAAGATTCTCTCGGACTAGCGGGGTCGAATGAGCAGTTCTTC; cdr3_aa: CASSQDSLGLAGSNEQFF
v_call: TRBV9; clone_size: few; d_call: -; j_call: TRBJ1-4; cdr3_nt: TGTGCCAGCAGCGTAATGGGGGGTGAGGAAAAACTGTTTTTT; cdr3_aa: CASSVMGGEEKLFF
v_call: TRBV5-1; clone_size: -; d_call: -; j_call: TRBJ1-2; cdr3_nt: TGCGCCAGCAGCTCCGAAGGGGGTGCCTATGGCTACACCTTC; cdr3_aa: CASSSEGGAYGYTF
v_call: TRBV5-1; clone_size: -; d_call: -; j_call: TRBJ1-1; cdr3_nt: TGCGCCAGCAGGCTGCAGGGCAGCACTGAAGCTTTCTTT; cdr3_aa: CASRLQGSTEAFF
v_call: TRBV5-6; clone_size: -; d_call: -; j_call: TRBJ1-3; cdr3_nt: TGTGCCAGCAGCCGGACAGACTCTGGAAACACCATATATTTT; cdr3_aa: CASSRTDSGNTIYF